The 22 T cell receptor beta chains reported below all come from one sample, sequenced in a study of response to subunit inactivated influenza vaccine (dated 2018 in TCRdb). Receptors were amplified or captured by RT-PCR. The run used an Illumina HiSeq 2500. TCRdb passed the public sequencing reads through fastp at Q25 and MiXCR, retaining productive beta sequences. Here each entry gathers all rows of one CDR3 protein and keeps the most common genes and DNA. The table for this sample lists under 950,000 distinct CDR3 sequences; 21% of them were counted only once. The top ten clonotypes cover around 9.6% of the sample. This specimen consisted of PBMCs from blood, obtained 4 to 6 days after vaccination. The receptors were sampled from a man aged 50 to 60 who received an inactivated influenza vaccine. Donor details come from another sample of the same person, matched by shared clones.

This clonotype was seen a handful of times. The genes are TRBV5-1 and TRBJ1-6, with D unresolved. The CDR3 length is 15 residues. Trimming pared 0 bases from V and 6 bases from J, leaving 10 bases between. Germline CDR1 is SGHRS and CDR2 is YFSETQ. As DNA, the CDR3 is TGCGCCAGCAGCTTGGTAGCGGAGACTAATTCACCCCTCCACTTT. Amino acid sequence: CASSLVAETNSPLHF.

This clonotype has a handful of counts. CDR3 sequence reads: CSAETSGSYEQYF. The CDR3 nucleotides read TGCAGTGCGGAGACTAGCGGCTCCTACGAGCAGTACTTC. The J gene is TRBJ2-7, the V gene TRBV20-1; 9 bases fit TRBD2. The CDR3 runs to 13 residues. The J segment lost 0 bases and the V segment lost 6 bases, leaving 3 bases of the junction unmatched. CDR1 DFQATT and CDR2 SNEGSKA come from the germline V gene (reference sequence).

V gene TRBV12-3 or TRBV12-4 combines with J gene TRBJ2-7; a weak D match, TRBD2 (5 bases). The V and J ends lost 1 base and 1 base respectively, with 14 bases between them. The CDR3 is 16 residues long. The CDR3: CASSLEGRDGSYEQYF. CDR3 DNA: TGTGCCAGCAGTTTAGAGGGCCGGGATGGGTCCTACGAGCAGTACTTC.

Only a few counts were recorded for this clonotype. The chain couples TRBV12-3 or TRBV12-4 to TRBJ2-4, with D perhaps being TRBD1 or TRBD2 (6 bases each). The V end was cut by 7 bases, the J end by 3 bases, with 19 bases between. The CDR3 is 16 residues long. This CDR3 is CASILGGIGFKNIQYF. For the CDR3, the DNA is TGTGCCAGCATTCTCGGGGGCATCGGCTTCAAAAACATTCAGTACTTC.

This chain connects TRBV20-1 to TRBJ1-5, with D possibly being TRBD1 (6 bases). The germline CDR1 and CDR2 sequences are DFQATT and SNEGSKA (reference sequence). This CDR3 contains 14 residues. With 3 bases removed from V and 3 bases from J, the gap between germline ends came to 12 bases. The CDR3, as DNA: TGCAGTGCTAGTCGGACAGTAGACAATCAGCCCCAGCATTTT. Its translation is CSASRTVDNQPQHF.

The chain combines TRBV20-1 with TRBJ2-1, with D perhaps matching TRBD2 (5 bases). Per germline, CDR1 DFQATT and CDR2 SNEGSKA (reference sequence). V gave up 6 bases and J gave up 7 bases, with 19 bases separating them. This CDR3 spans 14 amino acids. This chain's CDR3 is CSALDGVARNEQFF. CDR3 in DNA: TGCAGTGCCCTTGACGGGGTGGCTCGAAATGAGCAGTTCTTC.

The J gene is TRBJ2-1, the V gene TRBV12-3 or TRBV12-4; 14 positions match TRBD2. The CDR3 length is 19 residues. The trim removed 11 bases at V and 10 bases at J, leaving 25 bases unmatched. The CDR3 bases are TGTGCCCTCAGTTTCACAAGACTAGCGGGGGGGCCCCTTCCAGGGGAGCAGTTCTTC. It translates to CALSFTRLAGGPLPGEQFF.

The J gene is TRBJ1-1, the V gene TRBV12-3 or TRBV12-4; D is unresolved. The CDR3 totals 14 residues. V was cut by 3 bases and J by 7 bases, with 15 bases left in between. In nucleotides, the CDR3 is TGTGCCAGCAGTTTCTTGCAAGAAGGAGGTGAAGCTTTCTTT. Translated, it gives CASSFLQEGGEAFF.

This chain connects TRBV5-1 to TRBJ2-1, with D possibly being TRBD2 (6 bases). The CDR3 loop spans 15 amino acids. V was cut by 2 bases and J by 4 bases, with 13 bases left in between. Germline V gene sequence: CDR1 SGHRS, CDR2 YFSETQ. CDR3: CASSFLAVDYNEQFF. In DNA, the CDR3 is TGCGCCAGCAGCTTCTTAGCGGTAGATTACAATGAGCAGTTCTTC.

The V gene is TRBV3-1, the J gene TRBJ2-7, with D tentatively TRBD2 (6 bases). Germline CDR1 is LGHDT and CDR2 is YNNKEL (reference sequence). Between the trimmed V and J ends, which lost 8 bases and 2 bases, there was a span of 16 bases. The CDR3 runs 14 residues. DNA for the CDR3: TGTGCCAGCTCCCCGCGGGAACGAACCTACGAGCAGTACTTC. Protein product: CASSPRERTYEQYF.

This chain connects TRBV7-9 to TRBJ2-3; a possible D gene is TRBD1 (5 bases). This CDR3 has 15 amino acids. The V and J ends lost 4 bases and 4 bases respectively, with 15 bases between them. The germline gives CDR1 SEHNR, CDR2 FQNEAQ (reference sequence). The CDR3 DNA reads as TGTGCCAGCAGCTCTAGTGGGGCTGGATCAGATACGCAGTATTTT. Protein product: CASSSSGAGSDTQYF.

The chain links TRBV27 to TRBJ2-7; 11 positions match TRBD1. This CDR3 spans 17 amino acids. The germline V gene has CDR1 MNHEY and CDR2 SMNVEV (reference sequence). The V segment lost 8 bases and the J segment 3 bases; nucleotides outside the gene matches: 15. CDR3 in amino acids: CASVGQGALAESYEQYF. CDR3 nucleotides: TGTGCCAGCGTAGGACAGGGGGCACTAGCGGAAAGCTACGAGCAGTACTTC.

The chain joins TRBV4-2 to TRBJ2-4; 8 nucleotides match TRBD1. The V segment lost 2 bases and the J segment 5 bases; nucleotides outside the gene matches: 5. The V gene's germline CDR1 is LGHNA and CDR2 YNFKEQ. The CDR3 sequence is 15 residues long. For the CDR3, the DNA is TGTGCCAGCAGCCAATTTTCGACAGGGGAAAACATTCAGTACTTC. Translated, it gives CASSQFSTGENIQYF.

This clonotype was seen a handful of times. The CDR3 nucleotides read TGCAGTGCTAGAGATCTCTTCCAGGCCTACGAGCAGTACTTC. Its protein product is CSARDLFQAYEQYF. The chain has TRBV20-1 and TRBJ2-7; no clear D gene. The CDR3 loop spans 14 amino acids. Germline assignment: CDR1 DFQATT and CDR2 SNEGSKA (reference sequence). Between the trimmed V and J ends, which lost 0 bases and 2 bases, there was a span of 11 bases.

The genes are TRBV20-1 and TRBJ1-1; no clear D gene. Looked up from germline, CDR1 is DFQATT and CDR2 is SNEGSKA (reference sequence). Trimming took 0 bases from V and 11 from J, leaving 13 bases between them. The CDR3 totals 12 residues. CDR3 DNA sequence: TGCAGTGCTAGAGAAGGCAATGGTGTGGCTTTCTTT. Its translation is CSAREGNGVAFF.

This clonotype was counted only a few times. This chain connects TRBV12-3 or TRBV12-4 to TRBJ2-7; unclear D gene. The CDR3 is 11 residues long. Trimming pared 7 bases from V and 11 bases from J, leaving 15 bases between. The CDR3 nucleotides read TGTGCCAGCACCCCTGGTCGCGGCAAGTACTTC. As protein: CASTPGRGKYF.

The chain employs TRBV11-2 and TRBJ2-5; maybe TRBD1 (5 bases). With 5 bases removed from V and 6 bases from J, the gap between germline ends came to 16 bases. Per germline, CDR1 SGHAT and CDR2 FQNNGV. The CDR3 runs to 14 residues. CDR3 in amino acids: CASSPSQGRKTQYF. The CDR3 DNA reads TGTGCCAGCAGCCCGAGTCAGGGTCGAAAGACCCAGTACTTC.

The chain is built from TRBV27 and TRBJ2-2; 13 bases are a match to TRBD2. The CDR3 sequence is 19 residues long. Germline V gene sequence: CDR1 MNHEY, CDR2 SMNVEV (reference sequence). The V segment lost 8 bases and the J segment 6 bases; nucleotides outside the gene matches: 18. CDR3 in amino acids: CASGPSLAGGPLGAGELFF. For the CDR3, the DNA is TGTGCCAGCGGGCCGTCACTAGCGGGAGGGCCACTAGGCGCCGGGGAGCTGTTTTTT.

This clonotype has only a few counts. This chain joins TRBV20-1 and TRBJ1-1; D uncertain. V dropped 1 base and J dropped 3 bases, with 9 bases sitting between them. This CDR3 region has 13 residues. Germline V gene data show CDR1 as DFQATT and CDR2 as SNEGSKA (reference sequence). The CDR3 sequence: CSARVWSYTEAFF. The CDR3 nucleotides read TGCAGTGCTAGAGTTTGGTCTTACACTGAAGCTTTCTTT.

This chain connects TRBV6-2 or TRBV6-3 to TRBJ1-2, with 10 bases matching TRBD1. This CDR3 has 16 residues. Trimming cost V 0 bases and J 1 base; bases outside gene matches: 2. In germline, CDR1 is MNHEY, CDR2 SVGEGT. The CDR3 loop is CASSYSRTGGNYGYTF. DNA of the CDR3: TGTGCCAGCAGTTACTCGAGGACAGGGGGTAACTATGGCTACACCTTC.

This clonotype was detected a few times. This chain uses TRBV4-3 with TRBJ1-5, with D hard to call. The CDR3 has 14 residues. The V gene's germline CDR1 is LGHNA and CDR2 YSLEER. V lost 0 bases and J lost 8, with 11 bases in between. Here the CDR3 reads CASSQELEGEPQHF. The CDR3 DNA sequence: TGCGCCAGCAGCCAAGAGTTGGAGGGAGAGCCCCAGCATTTT.

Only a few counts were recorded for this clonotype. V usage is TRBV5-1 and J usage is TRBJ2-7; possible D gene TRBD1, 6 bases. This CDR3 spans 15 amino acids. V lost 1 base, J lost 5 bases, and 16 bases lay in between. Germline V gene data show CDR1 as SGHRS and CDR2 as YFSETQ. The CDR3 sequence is CASSLTGQGNNEQYF. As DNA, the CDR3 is TGCGCCAGCAGCTTGACGGGCCAGGGGAACAACGAGCAGTACTTC.